Each of the 10 T cell receptor beta chains below was sequenced from the same sample in a study of blood T cell repertoires in COVID-19. Only in-frame clones appear in the TCRdb table, and some are missing; sequencing was by immunoSEQ multiplex PCR. The repertoire holds under 450,000 clones, with approximately 89% as singletons. Sequenced input: peripheral blood. These receptors were obtained from a woman in her 50s with COVID-19, enrolled during active disease.

Worth noting for this clone: Additional DNA sequences in this sample encode the identical CDR3. The chain links TRBV5-1 to TRBJ2-7, with 7 positions matching TRBD2. After removal of 0 bases from V and 0 bases from J, the junction contained 3 bases not matched to a gene. This CDR3 contains 15 residues. Germline V gene lookup returns CDR1 SGHRS and CDR2 YFSETQ. This chain's CDR3 is CASSLVGGGSYEQYF. Written as DNA, the CDR3 is TGCGCCAGCAGCTTGGTAGGCGGGGGCTCCTACGAGCAGTACTTC.

The V call is TRBV30, the J call TRBJ2-1, with a weak D call TRBD1 (5 bases). V dropped 5 bases and J dropped 8 bases, with 10 bases sitting between them. CDR3 size: 11 residues. Germline CDR1 reads GTSNPN; CDR2 reads SVGIG (reference sequence). CDR3 DNA sequence: TGTGCCTGGGACAGAGGAGATGAGCAGTTCTTC. Translation: CAWDRGDEQFF.

The chain employs TRBV7-2 and TRBJ2-1; 7 nucleotides align to TRBD2. V was pared by 4 bases and J by 0 bases, with 3 bases of the junction left unmatched. Germline V CDR1 and CDR2: SGHTA, FQGNSA. The CDR3 length is 15 residues. CDR3 amino acids: CASSSLAASYNEQFF. The CDR3 bases are TGTGCCAGCAGCTCGCTAGCGGCCTCCTACAATGAGCAGTTCTTC. Looking up the rest from reference TRBV7-2 and TRBJ2-1 gives the full variable domain: GAGVSQSPSNKVTEKGKDVELRCDPISGHTALYWYRQSLGQGLEFLIYFQGNSAPDKSGLPSDRFSAERTGGSVSTLTIQRTQQEDSAVYLCASSSLAASYNEQFFGPGTRLTVL.

The chain combines TRBV30 with TRBJ2-7; 7 bases are shared with TRBD1. V trimming: 3 bases; J trimming: 3 bases; junction bases outside the gene matches: 8. Germline values: CDR1 GTSNPN, CDR2 SVGIG (reference sequence). CDR3 length: 14 residues. The DNA for the CDR3 is TGTGCCTGGAGCCTCGGGACAGTTGACTACGAGCAGTACTTC. This sequence encodes CAWSLGTVDYEQYF.

The chain joins TRBV6-5 to TRBJ1-2, with 10 bases aligning to TRBD1. With V trimmed by 7 bases and J by 6 bases, 11 bases remained unmatched. This CDR3 region has 15 residues. The germline CDR1 and CDR2 sequences are MNHEY and SVGAGI. The CDR3 is CASTWLGQGRNGYTF. The DNA for the CDR3 is TGTGCCAGCACCTGGTTGGGACAGGGGAGAAATGGCTACACCTTC.

Note on this clone: An end of the junction differs from the germline gene, which may be a read error. This chain links TRBV11-2 with TRBJ2-3, with 7 bases matching TRBD2. This CDR3 is built from 16 residues. CDR1 and CDR2 (germline): SGHAT, FQNNGV. CDR3 region: CASSLALRAGRDTQYF. The CDR3 bases are TGTGCCAGCAGTTTAGCGCTCAGAGCGGGGAGGGATACGCAGTATTTT.

The chain couples TRBV16 to TRBJ1-4; no definite D call. V shed 4 bases and J shed 8 bases, with 20 bases lying between them. The V gene's germline CDR1 is KGHSY and CDR2 FQNENV. The CDR3 sequence is 16 residues long. CDR3 in DNA: TGTGCCAGCAGCCGAACCAAACGTACGGGAAGGGAAAAACTGTTTTTT. Residues: CASSRTKRTGREKLFF.

This clone was seen a single time. The chain employs TRBV5-1 and TRBJ1-3; TRBD1 might be the D (5 bases). The CDR3 totals 16 residues. CDR1 SGHRS and CDR2 YFSETQ come from the germline V gene. Trimming shortened V by 4 bases and J by 4 bases, and 18 bases separated the two germline ends. The CDR3 spells CASSTPDTLGGNTIYF. CDR3 DNA: TGCGCCAGCAGCACTCCGGACACTTTGGGGGGAAACACCATATATTTT.

The V call is TRBV5-4, the J call TRBJ2-4; 8 nucleotides match TRBD1. The J segment lost 8 bases and the V segment lost 2 bases, leaving 9 bases of the junction unmatched. Germline V gene data show CDR1 as SGHNT and CDR2 as YYREEE (reference sequence). The CDR3 sequence is 15 residues long. The CDR3 here is CASSLGGQGADIQYF. DNA of the CDR3: TGTGCCAGCAGCTTAGGGGGCCAGGGGGCGGACATTCAGTACTTC.

This clone was seen once. CDR3 DNA sequence: TGCAGTGCTAGTCTGTTAGCGGGGGCCTCCAATGAGCAGTTCTTC. Protein product: CSASLLAGASNEQFF. The J gene is TRBJ2-1, the V gene TRBV20-1, with 9 bases matching TRBD2. Germline V gives CDR1 DFQATT, CDR2 SNEGSKA (reference sequence). The CDR3 spans 15 residues. V shed 3 bases and J 6 bases; nucleotides not matched to a gene: 9.